Sequencing of this TCR beta chain was carried out in a study of cytomegalovirus exposure and HLA in healthy donors. Points from the study as a whole: Subsequent analysis revealed that first-cohort TCR clusters tended to co-occur in the 110 or so validation repertoires. There were 150 to 200 TCR beta chains listed as cytomegalovirus-associated. Diagnosis of cytomegalovirus status made by the classifier reportedly showed high specificity and sensitivity.

As to this clone: Its antigen remains unidentified.

Using immunoSEQ multiplex PCR, the repertoire was profiled, and TCRdb retains in-frame clones only, with some absent. Of some 120,000 clones in the sample, roughly 90% were seen once. Germline CDR1 reads MNHEY; CDR2 reads SMNVEV (reference sequence). The ends were cut back, 6 bases at V and 3 bases at J, with 9 bases in the middle. The CDR3 runs 12 residues. Separate from the roughly 700-subject first cohort was the approximately 130-subject validation cohort, to which the donors belonged. The sample consisted of PBMCs. The V gene is TRBV27, the J gene TRBJ2-7; perhaps TRBD2 as D (5 bases). This clonotype was obtained from a woman younger than 30 in good health and CMV-seronegative. The chain's CDR3 is CASRDFYYEQYF. CDR3 sequence (DNA): TGTGCCAGCAGGGACTTTTACTACGAGCAGTACTTC.